A single T cell receptor beta chain is shown here with its context. The antigen is unknown. The CDR3 has 15 amino acids. Looked up from germline, CDR1 is LGHNA and CDR2 is YSLEER. UMIs accompanied the 5'RACE template switching by which TCR beta cDNA was made. With the 5' RACE reads reprocessed, TCRdb shows one record per CDR3 protein and no DNA. Its table records roughly 300,000 distinct CDR3 sequences. The record originates from a study of T cells expressing NK-cell markers. General observations from the study: The study found these clonotypes also leading the CD3+CD56-NKG2C+ fraction in a few donors. HCMV specificity of the expanded NKG2C+ T cell clones stayed unclear. NKG2C+ dominant clonotypes from a handful of donors made up roughly 1.0-7.0% of CD8+ T cells.

The material sequenced was blood T cells: a sorted CD56 or NKG2C T cell subset, CD4+ or CD8+ T cells, or bulk PBMC T cells (not recorded which). This receptor was obtained from a woman aged 18 to 75 in good health. The chain links TRBV4-3 to TRBJ2-3; lacking DNA, the TRBD2 call made by TCRdb goes unchecked. CDR3 amino acids: CASSQEDAGTDTQYF.